The 7 T cell receptor beta chains below were found in one sample sequenced in a study of control samples from healthy donors and cancer patients. Sequencing was performed with immunoSEQ multiplex PCR; in TCRdb, only in-frame clones are kept and a portion is missing. The data contain fewer than 50,000 clones, approximately 94% of them seen just once; the ten biggest clones take up roughly 0.8%. Source material: PBMCs. The origin of the receptors is a man aged 25-45 years with colorectal cancer.

The table lists this clone with a few counts. V and J are TRBV6-2 or TRBV6-3 and TRBJ2-7; D not certain. Germline V gene data show CDR1 as MNHEY and CDR2 as SVGEGT. The CDR3 totals 14 residues. V gave up 4 bases and J gave up 1 base, with 11 bases separating them. The CDR3 protein is CASSLADGSYEQYF. The CDR3 DNA is TGTGCCAGCAGTTTGGCGGACGGATCCTACGAGCAGTACTTC.

The chain links TRBV7-6 to TRBJ2-2, with D maybe TRBD2 (6 bases). Germline V gene data show CDR1 as SGHVS and CDR2 as FNYEAQ. The CDR3 extends over 17 amino acids. Trimming took off 1 base at V and 3 bases at J, with 15 bases between the two ends. CDR3: CASSLGLGGIDTGELFF. CDR3 sequence (DNA): TGTGCCAGCAGCTTAGGGCTCGGAGGGATTGACACCGGGGAGCTGTTTTTT.

This chain connects TRBV9 to TRBJ2-5; D may correspond to TRBD1 or TRBD2 (5 bases each). The CDR3 runs 14 residues. Germline V gene sequence: CDR1 SGDLS, CDR2 YYNGEE. The V end was cut by 0 bases, the J end by 5 bases, with 11 bases between. CDR3 sequence: CASSVAGGEETQYF. As DNA, the CDR3 is TGTGCCAGCAGCGTAGCTGGGGGTGAGGAGACCCAGTACTTC.

The rearrangement links TRBV2 to TRBJ2-7; D gene uncertain. The V end lost 4 bases, the J end lost 3 bases, and 7 bases lay between the germline ends. CDR3 length: 12 residues. Germline V CDR1 and CDR2: SNHLY, FYNNEI. The CDR3, as DNA: TGTGCCAGCAGTGGAACTGGCTACGAGCAGTACGTC. It specifies CASSGTGYEQYV.

V and J are TRBV4-3 and TRBJ2-5; 7 bases are a match to TRBD2. The CDR3 sequence is 15 residues long. The V gene end was trimmed by 3 bases and the J gene end by 5 bases; junction bases not matched to a gene: 9. Per germline, CDR1 LGHNA and CDR2 YSLEER. This CDR3 is CASSHLTGGQETQYF. The CDR3 region has the DNA TGCGCCAGCAGCCATTTGACGGGGGGTCAGGAGACCCAGTACTTC.

The CDR3 protein is CATSLAGGKTGELFF. CDR3 sequence (DNA): TGTGCCACCAGTCTAGCTGGGGGGAAGACCGGGGAGCTGTTTTTT. The rearrangement uses TRBV24-1 and TRBJ2-2; possible D gene TRBD2, 6 bases. Trimming stripped 6 bases from V and 5 bases from J, with 15 bases between. The germline CDR1 and CDR2 sequences are KGHDR and SFDVKD. There are 15 residues in the CDR3.

This chain uses TRBV6-5 with TRBJ2-7, with 10 bases matching TRBD1. Germline V gene lookup returns CDR1 MNHEY and CDR2 SVGAGI. This CDR3 is built from 15 residues. V shed 2 bases and J 5 bases; nucleotides not matched to a gene: 6. In DNA form, the CDR3 reads TGTGCCAGCAGTTACCAGACAGGGGGCAGCGACGAGCAGTACTTC. Translating gives CASSYQTGGSDEQYF.